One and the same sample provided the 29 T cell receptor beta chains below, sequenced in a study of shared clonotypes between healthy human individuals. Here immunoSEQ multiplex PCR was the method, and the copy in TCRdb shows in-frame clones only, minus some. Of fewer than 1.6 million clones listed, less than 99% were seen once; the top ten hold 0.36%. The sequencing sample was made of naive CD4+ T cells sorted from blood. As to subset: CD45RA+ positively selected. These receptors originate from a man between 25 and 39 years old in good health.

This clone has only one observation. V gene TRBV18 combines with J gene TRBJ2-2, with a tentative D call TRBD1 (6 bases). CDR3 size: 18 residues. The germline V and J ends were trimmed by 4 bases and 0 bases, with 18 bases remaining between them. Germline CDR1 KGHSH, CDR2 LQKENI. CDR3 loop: CASSLFLGALPNTGELFF. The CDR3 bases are TGTGCCAGCTCACTTTTTTTGGGGGCGCTGCCGAACACCGGGGAGCTGTTTTTT.

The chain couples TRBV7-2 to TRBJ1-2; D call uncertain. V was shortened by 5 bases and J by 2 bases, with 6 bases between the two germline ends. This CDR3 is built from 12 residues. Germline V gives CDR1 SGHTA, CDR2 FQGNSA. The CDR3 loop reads CASSVDNYGYTF. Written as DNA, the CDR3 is TGTGCCAGCAGCGTCGACAACTATGGCTACACCTTC. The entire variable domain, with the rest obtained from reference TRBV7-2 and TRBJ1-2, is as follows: GAGVSQSPSNKVTEKGKDVELRCDPISGHTALYWYRQSLGQGLEFLIYFQGNSAPDKSGLPSDRFSAERTGGSVSTLTIQRTQQEDSAVYLCASSVDNYGYTFGSGTRLTVV.

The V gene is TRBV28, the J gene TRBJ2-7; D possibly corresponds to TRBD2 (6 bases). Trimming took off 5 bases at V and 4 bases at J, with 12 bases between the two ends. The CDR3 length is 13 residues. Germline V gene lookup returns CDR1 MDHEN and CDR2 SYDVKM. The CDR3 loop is CASSRRDRYEQYF. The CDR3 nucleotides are TGTGCCAGCAGTCGGCGGGACCGATACGAGCAGTACTTC.

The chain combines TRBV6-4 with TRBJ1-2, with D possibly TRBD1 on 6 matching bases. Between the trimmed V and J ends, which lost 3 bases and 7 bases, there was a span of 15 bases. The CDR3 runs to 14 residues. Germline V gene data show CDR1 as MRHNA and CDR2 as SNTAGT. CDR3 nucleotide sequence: TGTGCCAGCAGTGAATTCCAGGGGATGGGTGGCTACACCTTC. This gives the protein CASSEFQGMGGYTF.

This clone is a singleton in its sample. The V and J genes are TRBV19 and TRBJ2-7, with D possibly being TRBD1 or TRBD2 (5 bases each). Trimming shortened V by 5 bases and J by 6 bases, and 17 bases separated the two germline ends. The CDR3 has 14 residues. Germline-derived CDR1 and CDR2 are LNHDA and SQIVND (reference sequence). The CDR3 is CASSEPGRRGEQYF. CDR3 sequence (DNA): TGTGCCAGTAGTGAACCGGGACGACGGGGCGAGCAGTACTTC.

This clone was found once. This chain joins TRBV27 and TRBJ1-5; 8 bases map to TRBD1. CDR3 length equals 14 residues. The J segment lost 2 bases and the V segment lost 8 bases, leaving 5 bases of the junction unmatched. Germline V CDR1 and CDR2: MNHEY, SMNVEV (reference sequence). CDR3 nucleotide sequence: TGTGCCAGCGGCGACAGGGGAGGCAATCAGCCCCAGCATTTT. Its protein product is CASGDRGGNQPQHF.

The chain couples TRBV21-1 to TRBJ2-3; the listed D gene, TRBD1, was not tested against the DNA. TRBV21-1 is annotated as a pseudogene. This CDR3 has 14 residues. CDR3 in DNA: TGTGCCAGCAGCGAAAGGGGACAGGGAAATACGCAGTATTTT. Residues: CASSERGQGNTQYF.

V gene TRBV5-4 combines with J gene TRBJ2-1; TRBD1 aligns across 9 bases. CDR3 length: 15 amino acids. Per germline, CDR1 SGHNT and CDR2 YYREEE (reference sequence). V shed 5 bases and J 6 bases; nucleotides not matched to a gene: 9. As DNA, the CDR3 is TGTGCCAGCAGTTATCGTAGACAGGGGGTCAATGAGCAGTTCTTC. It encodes CASSYRRQGVNEQFF. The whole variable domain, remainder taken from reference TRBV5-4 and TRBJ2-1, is ETGVTQSPTHLIKTRGQQVTLRCSSQSGHNTVSWYQQALGQGPQFIFQYYREEENGRGNFPPRFSGLQFPNYSSELNVNALELDDSALYLCASSYRRQGVNEQFFGPGTRLTVL.

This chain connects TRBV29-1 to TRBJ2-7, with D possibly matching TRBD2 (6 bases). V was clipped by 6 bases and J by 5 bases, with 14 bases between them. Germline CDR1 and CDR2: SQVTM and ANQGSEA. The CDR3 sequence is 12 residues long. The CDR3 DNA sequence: TGCAGCGTCGCTGGGGGGAGTGACGAGCAGTACTTC. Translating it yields CSVAGGSDEQYF.

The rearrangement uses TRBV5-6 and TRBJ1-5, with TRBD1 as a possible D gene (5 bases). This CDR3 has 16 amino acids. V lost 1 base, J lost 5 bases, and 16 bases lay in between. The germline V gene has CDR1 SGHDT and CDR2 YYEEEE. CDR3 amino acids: CASSLLGDGGDQPQHF. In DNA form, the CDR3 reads TGTGCCAGCAGCTTGTTAGGGGACGGGGGGGATCAGCCCCAGCATTTT. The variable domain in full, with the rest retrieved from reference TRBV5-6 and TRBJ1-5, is DAGVTQSPTHLIKTRGQQVTLRCSPKSGHDTVSWYQQALGQGPQFIFQYYEEEERQRGNFPDRFSGHQFPNYSSELNVNALLLGDSALYLCASSLLGDGGDQPQHFGDGTRLSIL.

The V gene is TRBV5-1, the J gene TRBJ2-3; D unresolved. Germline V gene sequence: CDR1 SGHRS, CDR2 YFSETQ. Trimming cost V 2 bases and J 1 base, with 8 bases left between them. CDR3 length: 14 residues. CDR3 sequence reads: CASSFRRGTDTQYF. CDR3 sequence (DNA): TGCGCCAGCAGCTTTAGACGGGGCACAGATACGCAGTATTTT. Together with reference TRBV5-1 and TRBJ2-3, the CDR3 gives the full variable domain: KAGVTQTPRYLIKTRGQQVTLSCSPISGHRSVSWYQQTPGQGLQFLFEYFSETQRNKGNFPGRFSGRQFSNSRSEMNVSTLELGDSALYLCASSFRRGTDTQYFGPGTRLTVL.

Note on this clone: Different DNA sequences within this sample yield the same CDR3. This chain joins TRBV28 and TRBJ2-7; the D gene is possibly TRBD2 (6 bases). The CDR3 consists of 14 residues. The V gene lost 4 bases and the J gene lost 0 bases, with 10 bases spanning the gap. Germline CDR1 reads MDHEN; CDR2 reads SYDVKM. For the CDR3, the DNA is TGTGCCAGCAGTTCGGCGGGAAGCTCCTACGAGCAGTACTTC. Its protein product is CASSSAGSSYEQYF.

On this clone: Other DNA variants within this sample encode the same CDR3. In nucleotides, the CDR3 is TGTGCCAGCTCACCCGCTAGAGACAATGAGCAGTTCTTC. This encodes CASSPARDNEQFF. V gene TRBV18 combines with J gene TRBJ2-1; D gene ambiguous. CDR1 is KGHSH, CDR2 LQKENI, per germline. V was trimmed by 3 bases and J by 5 bases, leaving 8 bases between them. This CDR3 is built from 13 residues.

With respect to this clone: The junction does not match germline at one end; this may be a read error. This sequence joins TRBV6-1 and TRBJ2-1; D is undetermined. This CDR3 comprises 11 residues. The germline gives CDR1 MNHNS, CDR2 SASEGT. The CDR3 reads CASSSHNEQFF. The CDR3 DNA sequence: TGTGCCAGCAGCTCCCACAATGAGCAGTTCTTC.

CDR3 bases: TGTGCCAGCAGCCGGGACAGGTCAGGAAACACCATATATTTT. Translated, it gives CASSRDRSGNTIYF. The chain is built from TRBV5-6 and TRBJ1-3; TRBD1 agrees at 8 bases. The CDR3 runs to 14 residues. V was pared by 4 bases and J by 4 bases, with 4 bases of the junction left unmatched. Germline V lookup: CDR1 SGHDT, CDR2 YYEEEE.

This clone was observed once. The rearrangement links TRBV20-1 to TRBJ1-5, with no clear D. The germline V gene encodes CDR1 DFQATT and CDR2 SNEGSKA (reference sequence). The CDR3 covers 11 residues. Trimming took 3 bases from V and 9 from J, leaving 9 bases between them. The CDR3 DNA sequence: TGCAGTGCTAGTGTTAGAGGGCCCCAGCATTTT. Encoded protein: CSASVRGPQHF.

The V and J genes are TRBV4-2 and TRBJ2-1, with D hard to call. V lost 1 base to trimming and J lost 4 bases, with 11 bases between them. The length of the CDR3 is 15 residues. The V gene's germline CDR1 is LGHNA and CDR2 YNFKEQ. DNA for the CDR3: TGTGCCAGCAGCCAAGCCCGCCAAGAGTACAATGAGCAGTTCTTC. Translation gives CASSQARQEYNEQFF.

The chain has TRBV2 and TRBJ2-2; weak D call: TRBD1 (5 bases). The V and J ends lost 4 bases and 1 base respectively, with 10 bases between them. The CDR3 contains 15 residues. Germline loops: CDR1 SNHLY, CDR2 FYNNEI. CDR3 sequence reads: CASSGPGQNTGELFF. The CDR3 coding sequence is TGTGCCAGCAGTGGACCCGGACAGAACACCGGGGAGCTGTTTTTT.

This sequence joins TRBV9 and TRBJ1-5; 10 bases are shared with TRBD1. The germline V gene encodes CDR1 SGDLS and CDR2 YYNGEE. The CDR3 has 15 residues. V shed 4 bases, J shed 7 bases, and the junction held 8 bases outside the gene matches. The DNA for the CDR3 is TGTGCCAGCAGCCCCCGACAGGGGGCGTCCCAGCCCCAGCATTTT. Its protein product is CASSPRQGASQPQHF.

The CDR3 nucleotides are TGCAGCGCCCAACAGGGCTACGAGCAGTACTTC. This encodes CSAQQGYEQYF. This chain joins TRBV29-1 and TRBJ2-7, with a possible D match to TRBD1 (6 bases). V lost 7 bases, J lost 3 bases, and 10 bases lay in between. Germline loops: CDR1 SQVTM, CDR2 ANQGSEA. The CDR3 consists of 11 residues.

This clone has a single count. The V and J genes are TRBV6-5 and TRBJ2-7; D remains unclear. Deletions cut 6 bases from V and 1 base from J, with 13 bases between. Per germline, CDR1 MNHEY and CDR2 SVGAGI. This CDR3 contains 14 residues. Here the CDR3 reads CASSFTVLSYEQYF. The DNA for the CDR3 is TGTGCCAGCAGCTTTACAGTTCTTTCCTACGAGCAGTACTTC.

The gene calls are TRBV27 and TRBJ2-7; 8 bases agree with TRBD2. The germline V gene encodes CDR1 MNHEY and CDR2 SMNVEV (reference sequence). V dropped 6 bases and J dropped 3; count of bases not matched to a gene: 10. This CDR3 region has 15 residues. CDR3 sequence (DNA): TGTGCCAGCAGAACACTAGCGGCCGCAGGCTACGAGCAGTACTTC. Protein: CASRTLAAAGYEQYF.

Here the CDR3 DNA reads TGCAGCGTTAAGAGCGGGAGCCACAATGAGCAGTTCTTC. Amino acids: CSVKSGSHNEQFF. V gene TRBV29-1 combines with J gene TRBJ2-1, with 8 positions matching TRBD2. Losses at the gene ends were 5 bases for V and 5 bases for J; bases not matched to a gene: 5. CDR3 length: 13 amino acids. CDR1 is SQVTM and CDR2 is ANQGSEA in the germline V gene.

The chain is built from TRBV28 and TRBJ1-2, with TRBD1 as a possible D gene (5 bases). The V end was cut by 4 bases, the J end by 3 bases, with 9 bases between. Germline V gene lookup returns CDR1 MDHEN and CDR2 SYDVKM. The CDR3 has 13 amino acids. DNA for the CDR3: TGTGCCAGCAGTTCCCCGACAGACTATGGCTACACCTTC. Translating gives CASSSPTDYGYTF.

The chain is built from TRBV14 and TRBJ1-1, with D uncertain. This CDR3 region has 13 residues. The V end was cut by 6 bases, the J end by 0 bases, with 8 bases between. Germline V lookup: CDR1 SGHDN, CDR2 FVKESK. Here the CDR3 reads CASRWGMNTEAFF. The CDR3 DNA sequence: TGTGCCAGCAGGTGGGGTATGAACACTGAAGCTTTCTTT.

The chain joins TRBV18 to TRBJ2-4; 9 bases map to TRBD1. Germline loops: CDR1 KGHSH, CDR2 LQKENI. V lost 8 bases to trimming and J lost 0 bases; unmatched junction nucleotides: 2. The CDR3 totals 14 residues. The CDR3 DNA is TGTGCCAGCCGGGACAGGGAAGCCAAAAACATTCAGTACTTC. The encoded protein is CASRDREAKNIQYF.

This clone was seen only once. The CDR3 DNA reads TGTGCCAGCAGTTACTCGAGGGGATGGACTGAAGCTTTCTTT. Its translation is CASSYSRGWTEAFF. The J gene is TRBJ1-1, the V gene TRBV6-5; D is possibly TRBD1 (5 bases). The CDR3 loop spans 14 amino acids. Trimming removed 0 bases from V and 5 bases from J, with 10 bases in between. Germline V CDR1 and CDR2: MNHEY, SVGAGI.

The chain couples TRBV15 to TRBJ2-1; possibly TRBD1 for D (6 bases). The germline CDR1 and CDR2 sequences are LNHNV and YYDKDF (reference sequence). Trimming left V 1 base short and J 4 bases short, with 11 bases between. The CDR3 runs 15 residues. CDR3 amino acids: CATSRGTAAYNEQFF. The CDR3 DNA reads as TGTGCCACCAGCAGAGGGACAGCGGCGTACAATGAGCAGTTCTTC. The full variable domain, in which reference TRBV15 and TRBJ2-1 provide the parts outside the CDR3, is DAMVIQNPRYQVTQFGKPVTLSCSQTLNHNVMYWYQQKSSQAPKLLFHYYDKDFNNEADTPDNFQSRRPNTSFCFLDIRSPGLGDTAMYLCATSRGTAAYNEQFFGPGTRLTVL.

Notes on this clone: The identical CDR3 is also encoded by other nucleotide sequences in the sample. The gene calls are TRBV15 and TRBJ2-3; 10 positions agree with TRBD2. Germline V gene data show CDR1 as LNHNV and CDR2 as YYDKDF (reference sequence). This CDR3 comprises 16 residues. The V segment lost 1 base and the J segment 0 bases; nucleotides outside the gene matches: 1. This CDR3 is CATSRGTSGSTDTQYF. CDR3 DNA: TGTGCCACCAGCAGAGGGACTAGCGGAAGCACAGATACGCAGTATTTT.